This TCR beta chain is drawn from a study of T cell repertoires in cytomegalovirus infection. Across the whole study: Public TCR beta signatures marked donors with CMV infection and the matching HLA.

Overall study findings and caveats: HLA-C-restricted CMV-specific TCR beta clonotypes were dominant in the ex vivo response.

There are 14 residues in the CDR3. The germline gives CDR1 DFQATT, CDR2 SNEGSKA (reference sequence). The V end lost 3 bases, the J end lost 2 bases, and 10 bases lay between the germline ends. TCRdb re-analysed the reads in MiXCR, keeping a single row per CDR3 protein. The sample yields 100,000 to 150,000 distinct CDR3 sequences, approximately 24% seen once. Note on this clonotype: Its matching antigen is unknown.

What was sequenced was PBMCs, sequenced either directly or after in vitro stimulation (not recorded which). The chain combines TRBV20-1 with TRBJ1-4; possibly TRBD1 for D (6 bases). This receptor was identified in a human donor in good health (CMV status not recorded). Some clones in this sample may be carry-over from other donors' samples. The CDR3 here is CSASHQGTNEKLFF. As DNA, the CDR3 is TGCAGTGCTAGCCACCAGGGGACTAATGAAAAACTGTTTTTT.